The sequence of this TCR beta chain was determined in a study of identical twins. TCRdb itself ran the 5' RACE reads through MiXCR, one entry per CDR3 protein. This table holds some 660,000 distinct CDR3 sequences, less than 10% found once. A word on this clonotype: Its antigen is not known. Just one base apart from a much larger clone, this may be a read error.

Study observations and caveats: The study drew conclusions from cross-sectional statistical analysis, not from following the same donors. Weaker excess sharing between twins was seen in beta out-of-frame sequences.

Germline CDR1 reads MDHEN; CDR2 reads SYDVKM. This CDR3 comprises 14 residues. This same sample was also part of a study on yellow fever vaccine responses in identical twins.

What was sequenced was PBMCs. The receptor comes from a woman aged 18-29 years in good health. The chain combines TRBV28 with TRBJ2-5, with a possible D match to TRBD2 (6 bases). This CDR3 is CASSRSSGEENQYF. For the CDR3, the DNA is TGTGCCAGCAGTCGATCGTCGGGGGAAGAGAACCAGTACTTC. Full variable domain (missing parts from reference TRBV28 and TRBJ2-5): DVKVTQSSRYLVKRTGEKVFLECVQDMDHENMFWYRQDPGLGLRLIYFSYDVKMKEKGDIPEGYSVSREKKERFSLILESASTNQTSMYLCASSRSSGEENQYFGPGTRLLVL.